The 28 T cell receptor beta chains presented below share a single source sample, sequenced in a study of Ad26.COV2.S vaccination and SARS-CoV-2 variants. Repertoires were generated with immunoSEQ multiplex PCR, while TCRdb's copy carries only in-frame clones and drops some. The sample holds some 460,000 clones; 70% to 90% are singletons and the top ten take around 1.6%. Treatment given: 15 to 20 received Ad26.COV2.S at low or high dose, single or two shots; about five received placebo; per-sample allocation not given. Day 63 after the first vaccine or placebo injection was the time point for sampling. The source was peripheral blood, collected in a trial of Ad26.COV2.S vaccine versus placebo. These receptors were taken from a person aged 18 to 59 who received the Ad26.COV2.S COVID-19 vaccine or a placebo.

This chain links TRBV19 with TRBJ1-1, with a tentative D call TRBD1 (6 bases). Germline CDR1 LNHDA, CDR2 SQIVND (reference sequence). The CDR3 is 17 amino acids. Deletions cut 0 bases from V and 0 bases from J, with 14 bases between. This chain's CDR3 is CASSIDIRTVMNTEAFF. The CDR3 DNA reads TGTGCCAGTAGTATAGATATTAGGACAGTCATGAACACTGAAGCTTTCTTT.

The V gene is TRBV19, the J gene TRBJ1-5; 8 nucleotides line up with TRBD1. The CDR3 is 13 amino acids. Germline assignment: CDR1 LNHDA and CDR2 SQIVND (reference sequence). J lost 7 bases, V lost 5 bases, and 4 bases had no gene match. In DNA form, the CDR3 reads TGTGCCAGTAGTTCGACAGGGGTGCAGCCCCAGCATTTT. Translation gives CASSSTGVQPQHF.

This clone was seen a few times. This chain connects TRBV5-1 to TRBJ1-4; no firm D call. CDR1 is SGHRS and CDR2 is YFSETQ in the germline V gene. Trimming stripped 0 bases from V and 10 bases from J, with 13 bases between. There are 14 residues in the CDR3. The CDR3, as DNA: TGCGCCAGCAGCTTGGCCGAGGGAATGGGAAAACTGTTTTTT. It translates to CASSLAEGMGKLFF.

This rearrangement joins TRBV30 to TRBJ2-7, with D possibly being TRBD1 (6 bases). Germline-derived CDR1 and CDR2 are GTSNPN and SVGIG (reference sequence). This CDR3 comprises 15 residues. Trimming left V 0 bases short and J 5 bases short, with 17 bases between. The CDR3 reads CAWSVQGTWKDEQYF. The CDR3 DNA reads as TGTGCCTGGAGTGTACAAGGGACATGGAAGGACGAGCAGTACTTC.

The genes are TRBV7-2 and TRBJ2-1; D is perhaps TRBD2 (5 bases). The CDR3 covers 15 residues. The V and J ends lost 0 bases and 7 bases respectively, with 13 bases between them. Germline V gives CDR1 SGHTA, CDR2 FQGNSA. The CDR3 DNA reads TGTGCCAGCAGCTTAGCGGAACTAGTCCGGAATGAGCAGTTCTTC. This sequence encodes CASSLAELVRNEQFF.

J is TRBJ2-6 and V is TRBV7-3; D is uncertain. The CDR3 contains 15 residues. Germline CDR1 and CDR2: SGHTA and FQGTGA. Trimming cost V 5 bases and J 0 bases, with 8 bases left between them. CDR3 protein: CASSHGYSGANVLTF. As DNA, the CDR3 is TGTGCCAGCAGCCATGGATACTCTGGGGCCAACGTCCTGACTTTC.

In its sample, this clone was seen once. The chain links TRBV5-1 to TRBJ2-1; the match to TRBD2 covers 16 bases. This CDR3 has 16 amino acids. V lost 4 bases to trimming and J lost 13 bases; unmatched junction nucleotides: 11. Germline CDR1 reads SGHRS; CDR2 reads YFSETQ. DNA for the CDR3: TGCGCCAGCAGCGGAGGGACTAGCGGGGGGGCTTCTACACAGTTCTTC. Translation gives CASSGGTSGGASTQFF.

The chain combines TRBV28 with TRBJ2-4; TRBD1 aligns across 7 bases. Germline V gives CDR1 MDHEN, CDR2 SYDVKM. Unmatched junction bases numbered 4, after V lost 6 bases and J lost 2 bases. The CDR3 length is 14 residues. The CDR3 loop reads CASRKQGTKNIQYF. Written as DNA, the CDR3 is TGTGCCAGCAGGAAACAGGGGACCAAAAACATTCAGTACTTC.

The chain is built from TRBV6-2 or TRBV6-3 and TRBJ1-5; no clear D gene. The CDR3 has 13 amino acids. V was trimmed by 4 bases and J by 1 base, leaving 5 bases between them. CDR1 MNHEY and CDR2 SVGEGT come from the germline V gene. CDR3 amino acids: CASSLRSNQPQHF. CDR3 DNA sequence: TGTGCCAGCAGTTTAAGGAGCAATCAGCCCCAGCATTTT.

The chain joins TRBV9 to TRBJ1-2, with a possible D match to TRBD1 (5 bases). The CDR3 is made up of 16 amino acids. The V and J ends lost 1 base and 2 bases respectively, with 15 bases between them. Germline CDR1 SGDLS, CDR2 YYNGEE. CDR3 protein: CASSVSPYRRNYGYTF. The CDR3 region has the DNA TGTGCCAGCAGCGTATCTCCTTACAGGCGGAACTATGGCTACACCTTC.

The chain employs TRBV25-1 and TRBJ2-7; tentatively, D is TRBD1 (6 bases). Germline V gene lookup returns CDR1 MGHDK and CDR2 SYGVNS. Between the trimmed V and J ends, which lost 6 bases and 5 bases, there was a span of 14 bases. The CDR3 loop spans 13 amino acids. For the CDR3, the DNA is TGTGCCAGCAGCGACAGGTCCCTCGACGAGCAGTACTTC. Its translation is CASSDRSLDEQYF.

The genes are TRBV27 and TRBJ2-5; the D is unclear. Deletions cut 1 base from V and 5 bases from J, with 11 bases between. The CDR3 runs 14 residues. Germline V lookup: CDR1 MNHEY, CDR2 SMNVEV (reference sequence). The CDR3 sequence is CASSLLRGRETQYF. The DNA for the CDR3 is TGTGCCAGCAGTTTATTGCGAGGCCGGGAGACCCAGTACTTC.

Points on this clone: The same CDR3 is also encoded by other DNA sequences in this sample. The chain links TRBV3-1 (or the pseudogene TRBV3-2) to TRBJ2-5, with 7 bases fitting TRBD1. Germline V lookup: CDR1 LGHDT, CDR2 YNNKEL (reference sequence). CDR3 length: 13 residues. The V segment lost 4 bases and the J segment 5 bases; nucleotides outside the gene matches: 4. The CDR3 DNA reads TGTGCCAGCAGCCGACAGGGCGAGGAGACCCAGTACTTC. Translated: CASSRQGEETQYF.

This chain connects TRBV7-9 to TRBJ2-4; 9 nucleotides line up with TRBD2. The CDR3 extends over 14 amino acids. The junction had 2 bases not matched to a gene; V was cut back by 5 bases and J by 3 bases. CDR1 is SEHNR, CDR2 FQNEAQ, per germline (reference sequence). CDR3 DNA: TGTGCCAGCAGCCGTAGCGGGAGCAAAAACATTCAGTACTTC. It encodes CASSRSGSKNIQYF.

A single count supports this clone. The chain combines TRBV7-9 with TRBJ2-1; 14 nucleotides match TRBD2. J was trimmed by 4 bases and V by 9 bases; bases with no gene match: 8. Germline assignment: CDR1 SEHNR and CDR2 FQNEAQ (reference sequence). CDR3 length: 16 residues. The CDR3 bases are TGTGCCAGTGCCGGGACTAGCGGGAGAGGGTACAATGAGCAGTTCTTC. Its translation is CASAGTSGRGYNEQFF. Complete variable domain (other parts from reference TRBV7-9 and TRBJ2-1): DTGVSQNPRHKITKRGQNVTFRCDPISEHNRLYWYRQTLGQGPEFLTYFQNEAQLEKSRLLSDRFSAERPKGSFSTLEIQRTEQGDSAMYLCASAGTSGRGYNEQFFGPGTRLTVL.

This rearrangement joins TRBV28 to TRBJ1-5; a possible D gene is TRBD1 (5 bases). Trimming removed 8 bases from V and 7 bases from J, with 15 bases in between. The CDR3 extends over 13 amino acids. Germline V gene sequence: CDR1 MDHEN, CDR2 SYDVKM. As DNA, the CDR3 is TGTGCCAGCGCTAGCCGGGACCTCCAGCCCCAGCATTTT. This encodes CASASRDLQPQHF.

A single count supports this clone. This chain joins TRBV9 and TRBJ2-3; D is ambiguous. Trimming cost V 0 bases and J 4 bases, with 9 bases left between them. This CDR3 is built from 14 residues. The germline gives CDR1 SGDLS, CDR2 YYNGEE. The CDR3 DNA follows: TGTGCCAGCAGCGTAGAACTGGCCGCAGATACGCAGTATTTT. Translated, it gives CASSVELAADTQYF.

This clone appeared a single time. This chain links TRBV5-5 with TRBJ1-1; TRBD1 is a possible D gene (6 bases). The CDR3 has 15 residues. V was cut by 4 bases and J by 4 bases, with 17 bases left in between. Per germline, CDR1 SGHKS and CDR2 YYEKEE (reference sequence). CDR3 sequence (DNA): TGTGCCAGCAGCGCCCCAACCAGGGGAGGCACTGAAGCTTTCTTT. Translated, it gives CASSAPTRGGTEAFF.

The CDR3 protein is CASSEYQFGLKYEQFF. The CDR3 DNA follows: TGTGCCAGCAGTGAATACCAATTCGGACTAAAGTATGAGCAGTTCTTC. The V and J genes are TRBV6-1 and TRBJ2-1, with D maybe TRBD2 (6 bases). The germline CDR1 and CDR2 sequences are MNHNS and SASEGT. This CDR3 contains 16 residues. Trimming left V 2 bases short and J 8 bases short, with 19 bases between.

The rearrangement links TRBV7-3 to TRBJ2-3, with D maybe TRBD2 (7 bases). CDR1 is SGHTA and CDR2 is FQGTGA in the germline V gene. Trimming took 1 base from V and 6 from J, leaving 14 bases between them. There are 15 residues in the CDR3. The DNA of the CDR3 is TGTGCCAGCAGCTTAAACTACGGGGGGCTGGATACGCAGTATTTT. It yields the protein CASSLNYGGLDTQYF. Using reference TRBV7-3 and TRBJ2-3 for the parts outside the CDR3, the full variable domain is GAGVSQTPSNKVTEKGKYVELRCDPISGHTALYWYRQSLGQGPEFLIYFQGTGAADDSGLPNDRFFAVRPEGSVSTLKIQRTERGDSAVYLCASSLNYGGLDTQYFGPGTRLTVL.

The CDR3: CASSPGFGNQPQHF. The CDR3 DNA reads as TGTGCCAGCTCACCGGGGTTTGGCAATCAGCCCCAGCATTTT. The chain couples TRBV18 to TRBJ1-5; D gene ambiguous. The germline V gene encodes CDR1 KGHSH and CDR2 LQKENI. V was trimmed by 3 bases and J by 2 bases, leaving 8 bases between them. This CDR3 contains 14 residues.

This sequence joins TRBV23-1 and TRBJ1-1; 7 bases agree with TRBD1. TRBV23-1 is noted as an ORF with a role that remains uncertain. The junction had 7 bases not matched to a gene; V was cut back by 6 bases and J by 0 bases. This CDR3 contains 15 residues. Written as DNA, the CDR3 is TGCGCCAGCAGCCCCGGGACAGTTTTGAACACTGAAGCTTTCTTT. It yields the protein CASSPGTVLNTEAFF.

The chain couples TRBV4-1 to TRBJ2-4; D call uncertain. Trimming left V 0 bases short and J 6 bases short, with 9 bases between. The CDR3 spans 14 residues. Germline V gene sequence: CDR1 MGHRA, CDR2 YSYEKL. Here the CDR3 DNA reads TGCGCCAGCAGCCAAGATCGGGCAGTAAACATTCAGTACTTC. Translated, it gives CASSQDRAVNIQYF.

This clone was observed a few times. The chain carries TRBV6-4 and TRBJ1-2; the D gene is possibly TRBD1 (5 bases). The CDR3 has 13 residues. Germline CDR1 reads MRHNA; CDR2 reads SNTAGT. Trimming pared 6 bases from V and 5 bases from J, leaving 13 bases between. Here the CDR3 DNA reads TGTGCCAGCAGCCCCGGTGGGGGGTATGGCTACACCTTC. Its protein is CASSPGGGYGYTF.

About this clone: Different DNA sequences within this sample yield the same CDR3. The chain employs TRBV9 and TRBJ2-7; unclear D gene. Germline V gene lookup returns CDR1 SGDLS and CDR2 YYNGEE. V gave up 0 bases and J gave up 0 bases, with 4 bases separating them. The CDR3 extends over 13 amino acids. CDR3 protein: CASSVGDSYEQYF. CDR3 sequence (DNA): TGTGCCAGCAGCGTAGGGGACTCCTACGAGCAGTACTTC. The variable domain in full, with the rest retrieved from reference TRBV9 and TRBJ2-7, is DSGVTQTPKHLITATGQRVTLRCSPRSGDLSVYWYQQSLDQGLQFLIQYYNGEERAKGNILERFSAQQFPDLHSELNLSSLELGDSALYFCASSVGDSYEQYFGPGTRLTVT.

The chain couples TRBV4-3 to TRBJ2-1; D is perhaps TRBD2 (6 bases). Trimming removed 4 bases from V and 4 bases from J, with 20 bases in between. Germline V lookup: CDR1 LGHNA, CDR2 YSLEER. The CDR3 contains 17 residues. The CDR3 region has the DNA TGCGCCAGCAGCCCCTTTTTTGGGGGGTCTGGATACAATGAGCAGTTCTTC. The encoded protein is CASSPFFGGSGYNEQFF.

The chain uses TRBV18 and TRBJ2-5; D may correspond to TRBD1 or TRBD2 (5 bases each). Per germline, CDR1 KGHSH and CDR2 LQKENI. V dropped 3 bases and J dropped 3 bases, with 14 bases sitting between them. The CDR3 sequence is 15 residues long. CDR3 protein: CASSPSRGLKETQYF. CDR3 DNA sequence: TGTGCCAGCTCACCTTCTCGGGGCCTCAAAGAGACCCAGTACTTC. The whole variable domain, filled in from reference TRBV18 and TRBJ2-5, reads NAGVMQNPRHLVRRRGQEARLRCSPMKGHSHVYWYRQLPEEGLKFMVYLQKENIIDESGMPKERFSAEFPKEGPSILRIQQVVRGDSAAYFCASSPSRGLKETQYFGPGTRLLVL.

This clone is a singleton in its sample. The chain employs TRBV25-1 and TRBJ2-6; 14 bases are a match to TRBD2. The CDR3 extends over 18 amino acids. The V segment lost 5 bases and the J segment 0 bases; nucleotides outside the gene matches: 3. CDR1 and CDR2 (germline): MGHDK, SYGVNS. DNA of the CDR3: TGTGCCAGCAGTCCTGGACTAGCGGGGGGCTCTGGGGCCAACGTCCTGACTTTC. This sequence encodes CASSPGLAGGSGANVLTF. The whole variable domain, remainder taken from reference TRBV25-1 and TRBJ2-6, is EADIYQTPRYLVIGTGKKITLECSQTMGHDKMYWYQQDPGMELHLIHYSYGVNSTEKGDLSSESTVSRIRTEHFPLTLESARPSHTSQYLCASSPGLAGGSGANVLTFGAGSRLTVL.